The 13 T cell receptor beta chains reported below all come from one sample, sequenced in a study of blood T cells in healthy people across ages. Primed by a sample-barcoded 5' primer and a J-beta primer mix, a second PCR proceeded for about 7 to 11 cycles. TCRdb analysed the 5' RACE reads with MiXCR anew, one entry per CDR3 protein. Of more than 650,000 distinct CDR3 sequences listed, roughly 24% are singletons. These records were also assigned to another study, of T cells of mothers and their children.

The sequencing input was blood. These receptor sequences come from a boy aged 5-17 years in good health.

This clonotype has only a few counts. The chain joins TRBV9 to TRBJ1-2; 8 positions match TRBD1. Germline values: CDR1 SGDLS, CDR2 YYNGEE. Trimming cost V 4 bases and J 3 bases; bases outside gene matches: 14. The CDR3 consists of 17 residues. DNA for the CDR3: TGTGCCAGCAGCTTCAGCTTTGAACAGGGGGACTACTATGGCTACACCTTC. Protein: CASSFSFEQGDYYGYTF.

This clonotype was recorded once. V is TRBV20-1 and J is TRBJ2-1; possibly TRBD1 for D (5 bases). The germline V gene encodes CDR1 DFQATT and CDR2 SNEGSKA (reference sequence). This CDR3 region has 16 residues. Trimming removed 3 bases at V and 4 bases at J, with 19 bases between. The CDR3 DNA follows: TGCAGTGCTAGGCCATGGGGCTACCTAACTTACAATGAGCAGTTCTTC. It specifies CSARPWGYLTYNEQFF.

The CDR3 region is CASSPLAHLSYEQYF. The DNA of the CDR3 is TGCGCCAGCAGCCCGCTAGCGCACCTCTCCTACGAGCAGTACTTC. The V and J genes are TRBV5-1 and TRBJ2-7, with D maybe TRBD2 (6 bases). The germline V gene encodes CDR1 SGHRS and CDR2 YFSETQ. This CDR3 has 15 amino acids. The ends were cut back, 4 bases at V and 0 bases at J, with 14 bases in the middle.

This chain links TRBV4-3 with TRBJ2-5; TRBD2 agrees at 10 bases. Germline V gene lookup returns CDR1 LGHNA and CDR2 YSLEER. Trimming took 0 bases from V and 2 from J; bases not matched to a gene: 6. The length of the CDR3 is 17 residues. The CDR3 bases are TGCGCCAGCAGCCAAGATCGGACTAGCGGAATACAAGAGACCCAGTACTTC. It specifies CASSQDRTSGIQETQYF.

This clonotype came up a few times. The genes are TRBV29-1 and TRBJ1-3, with D unclear. With 0 bases removed from V and 11 bases from J, the gap between germline ends came to 20 bases. Germline loops: CDR1 SQVTM, CDR2 ANQGSEA. This CDR3 contains 15 residues. The CDR3 sequence is CSVEDQGALFRAIYF. CDR3 in DNA: TGCAGCGTTGAAGATCAAGGAGCCCTTTTTCGCGCCATATATTTT.

This clonotype was recorded a few times. The chain joins TRBV20-1 to TRBJ1-5, with D maybe TRBD1 (5 bases). CDR1 and CDR2 (germline): DFQATT, SNEGSKA (reference sequence). Trimming took off 0 bases at V and 7 bases at J, with 19 bases between the two ends. The CDR3 has 16 amino acids. The chain's CDR3 is CSARDRGGIGEQPQHF. CDR3 bases: TGCAGTGCTAGAGATCGGGGGGGGATTGGGGAGCAGCCCCAGCATTTT.

The rearrangement uses TRBV7-6 and TRBJ2-5, with TRBD2 as a possible D gene (5 bases). The tail of the sequence fits TRBJ2-7 better, so the J call may be wrong. CDR1 is SGHVS, CDR2 FNYEAQ, per germline. This CDR3 is 15 amino acids long. CDR3 DNA: TGTGCCAGCAGCCGGTTAGCGTATCCCCGGGACGAGCAGTACTTC. Amino acid sequence: CASSRLAYPRDEQYF.

The chain employs TRBV28 and TRBJ2-7; D might be TRBD1 or TRBD2, each matching 6 bases. Trimming pared 6 bases from V and 5 bases from J, leaving 23 bases between. CDR1 is MDHEN, CDR2 SYDVKM, per germline. This CDR3 region has 16 residues. The CDR3 sequence is CASSLPGRGLVDEQYF. In DNA form, the CDR3 reads TGTGCCAGCAGCCTCCCCGGTCGGGGGCTTGTCGACGAGCAGTACTTC.

The chain joins TRBV7-2 to TRBJ1-2; 8 bases are shared with TRBD1. The ends lost 5 bases at V and 4 bases at J; junction bases unmatched: 6. From germline, CDR1 is SGHTA and CDR2 FQGNSA. The length of the CDR3 is 14 residues. The CDR3: CASSEGQGLYGYTF. The CDR3, as DNA: TGTGCCAGCAGCGAAGGACAGGGTCTCTATGGCTACACCTTC.

The rearrangement joins TRBV15 to TRBJ2-1; the D gene is possibly TRBD2 (5 bases). The end of the DNA aligns better with TRBJ2-7, so the J call may be wrong. Germline-derived CDR1 and CDR2 are LNHNV and YYDKDF (reference sequence). This CDR3 is built from 15 residues. The CDR3 region has the DNA TGTGCCACCAGCAGAACCTCCGGACTGTTCTACGAGCAGTACTTC. Protein: CATSRTSGLFYEQYF.

This clonotype came up once. The chain is built from TRBV7-9 and TRBJ2-4, with D unresolved. The CDR3 has 16 residues. The germline V gene encodes CDR1 SEHNR and CDR2 FQNEAQ (reference sequence). V lost 1 base and J lost 6, with 16 bases in between. The DNA of the CDR3 is TGTGCCAGCAGCTTAGTGCGGCCCGGATCCATAAACATTCAGTACTTC. This translates into CASSLVRPGSINIQYF.

This clonotype occurred a few times. The gene calls are TRBV28 and TRBJ2-1; D is undetermined. V gave up 5 bases and J gave up 7 bases, with 12 bases separating them. This CDR3 comprises 13 residues. Germline V gene data show CDR1 as MDHEN and CDR2 as SYDVKM. The CDR3 DNA follows: TGTGCCAGCAGTCCCTCCATCCTGAATGAGCAGTTCTTC. This translates into CASSPSILNEQFF.

The genes are TRBV5-8 and TRBJ2-6; the D is unclear. CDR3 length equals 15 residues. From germline, CDR1 is SGHTS and CDR2 YDEGEE. Trimming pared 3 bases from V and 0 bases from J, leaving 7 bases between. For the CDR3, the DNA is TGTGCCAGCAGCTCTAGGATCTCTGGGGCCAACGTCCTGACTTTC. Translation: CASSSRISGANVLTF.